The 3 T cell receptor beta chains reported below all come from one sample, sequenced in a study of radiotherapy plus CTLA-4 blockade in lung cancer. This table comes from immunoSEQ multiplex PCR, and its TCRdb copy is limited to in-frame clones, with some not included. The sample lists 50,000 to 65,000 clones, just over 75% seen once, with less than 4.5% in the top ten. The sample was peripheral blood, taken from a patient treated with radiotherapy plus ipilimumab. These TCRs come from a human donor with non-small cell lung cancer who had a partial response to radiotherapy plus ipilimumab.

The gene calls are TRBV5-1 and TRBJ2-3, with 8 bases aligning to TRBD2. Germline CDR1 SGHRS, CDR2 YFSETQ. Unmatched junction bases numbered 6, after V lost 10 bases and J lost 2 bases. The CDR3 extends over 13 amino acids. CDR3 residues: CAASRGDTDTQYF. For the CDR3, the DNA is TGCGCCGCGTCGCGGGGGGACACAGATACGCAGTATTTT.

J is TRBJ2-7 and V is TRBV6-6; TRBD2 agrees at 8 bases. The junction had 5 bases not matched to a gene; V was cut back by 4 bases and J by 0 bases. CDR3 length: 15 amino acids. The germline gives CDR1 MNHNY, CDR2 SVGAGI (reference sequence). DNA of the CDR3: TGTGCCAGCAGTTCGACTAGCGTTAGCTCCTACGAGCAGTACTTC. Its protein is CASSSTSVSSYEQYF.

This clone appeared a few times. The chain uses TRBV29-1 and TRBJ2-1; 8 bases are a match to TRBD2. The V and J ends lost 6 bases and 0 bases, in that order; junction bases with no gene match: 10. The germline gives CDR1 SQVTM, CDR2 ANQGSEA. This CDR3 has 16 residues. CDR3 residues: CSVEGRGARSYNEQFF. The CDR3 region has the DNA TGCAGCGTGGAGGGGCGGGGGGCCCGCTCCTACAATGAGCAGTTCTTC.